A single T cell receptor (beta chain) is shown here with its context. This clonotype appeared a few times. Its antigen is still unknown. Base-call qualities are not available, and no considerably larger clone is one nucleotide away. The data were obtained in a study of CD8 T cells in ankylosing spondylitis (TCRdb year 2017). Regarding the study in general: The study set out to find disease-linked TCR variants by profiling T cell receptor beta repertoires in ankylosing spondylitis patients and healthy donors. The full study cohort was made up of about 25 ankylosing spondylitis patients and more than 90 healthy donors. Peripheral blood was sampled, and synovial fluid was also collected from ankylosing spondylitis patients.

What the authors observed across the whole study: Some of the motif variants had been reported before in the synovial fluid and blood of reactive arthritis patients, a finding that suggests common disease-initiation mechanisms. The disease-linked clones showed a CD8+ phenotype and occurred at relatively low frequencies in peripheral blood. The disease-linked clones were reported as significantly enriched in matched synovial fluid samples from ankylosing spondylitis patients. A TCR beta motif of about eight highly homologous amino acid variants appeared characteristic of blood from ankylosing spondylitis patients.

Instrument used: Illumina HiSeq 2500. Quantitative 5'-RACE with molecular barcodes was used to prepare TCR beta libraries. Per the original workflow: To identify disease-linked TCR variants, a new computational method was used, one built on a probabilistic model of VDJ rearrangement. TCRdb reworked the public reads: Q25 trimming with fastp, MiXCR clone assembly, productive beta chains retained. CDR3 protein sequences are deduplicated, and each keeps its most common genes and DNA. TCRdb assigned the V and J calls; the authors' analysis was not used. Here the sample has 150,000 to 200,000 distinct CDR3 sequences; about 16% occur a single time. Of the sample, approximately 7.8% falls within the top ten clones. The sequence was collected from a male donor with ankylosing spondylitis or in good health (not recorded which). Sequenced sample: blood, either unsorted or a sorted T cell fraction (not recorded which).

The CDR3: CASSFGGVGNSRQYF. The DNA is as follows: TGTGCCAGCAGTTTCGGAGGAGTCGGCAATTCGAGGCAGTACTTC. The chain joins TRBV12-3 or TRBV12-4 to TRBJ2-7; 5 matching bases give a weak D call of TRBD2. The CDR3 has 15 amino acids, counting the end cysteine and phenylalanine. The kept DNA is CDR3 alone, 45 bases in frame from the first base. At the junction V is shortened by 3 bases and J by 9 bases, with 21 bases in between.